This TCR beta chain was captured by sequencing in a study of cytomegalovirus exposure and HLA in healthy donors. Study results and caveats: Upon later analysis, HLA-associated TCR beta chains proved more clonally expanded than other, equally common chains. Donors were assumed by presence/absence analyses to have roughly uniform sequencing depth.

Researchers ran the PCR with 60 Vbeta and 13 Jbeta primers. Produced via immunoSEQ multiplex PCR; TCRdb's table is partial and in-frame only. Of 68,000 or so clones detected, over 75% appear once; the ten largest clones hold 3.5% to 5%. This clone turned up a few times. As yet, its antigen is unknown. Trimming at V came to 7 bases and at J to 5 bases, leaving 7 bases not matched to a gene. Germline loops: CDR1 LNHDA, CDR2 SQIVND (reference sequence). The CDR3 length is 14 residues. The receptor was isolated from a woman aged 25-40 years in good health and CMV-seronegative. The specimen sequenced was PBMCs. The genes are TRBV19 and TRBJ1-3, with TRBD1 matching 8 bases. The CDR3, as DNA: TGTGCCAGTACCACGACAGGGGCGAGAAACACCATATATTTT. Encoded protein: CASTTTGARNTIYF.